This T cell receptor beta chain comes out of a study of cytomegalovirus exposure and HLA in healthy donors. Findings of the study overall: A few of the chains that were CMV-associated were confirmed in vitro to be specific for CMV antigens.

This clone was seen a single time. Its antigen remains unknown. PCR primers comprised 60 Vbeta and 13 Jbeta primers. The protocol was immunoSEQ multiplex PCR, while the TCRdb copy is restricted to in-frame clones and leaves out a portion. The profile covers about 93,000 clones, with around three quarters appearing a single time and around 0.53% taken by the ten largest. Sequenced material: PBMCs. The receptor comes from a young man in good health and CMV-seronegative.

The CDR3 reads CASSVDVGLAGGGNEQFF. As DNA, the CDR3 is TGTGCCAGCAGCGTAGATGTAGGTCTAGCGGGAGGTGGGAATGAGCAGTTCTTC. This rearrangement joins TRBV9 to TRBJ2-1; 11 bases align to TRBD2. Per germline, CDR1 SGDLS and CDR2 YYNGEE. V was pared by 0 bases and J by 7 bases, with 12 bases of the junction left unmatched. This CDR3 region has 18 residues.